This TCR beta chain was found in a study of cytomegalovirus exposure and HLA in healthy donors. About the study: The roughly 120 validation repertoires, a later analysis reported, used the same platform as the approximately 670 first-cohort repertoires. Study-wide results and limits: A classifier reportedly called cytomegalovirus status with high sensitivity and specificity. The tendency of first-cohort TCR clusters to co-occur in the approximately 120 validation repertoires was identified by a subsequent analysis.

To note about this clone: The antigen is not known.

TCRdb keeps only in-frame clones here, not all; method: immunoSEQ multiplex PCR. The table lists about 260,000 clones, 80% to 95% of them singletons, with approximately 3% in the top ten. The sample was PBMCs. The receptor was derived from a woman in her twenties or thirties in good health and CMV-seronegative.

The CDR3 nucleotides are TGTGCCAGCAGTTCAAGGACAGGGTCATTGTTCTTC. Its protein product is CASSSRTGSLFF. This rearrangement joins TRBV27 to TRBJ2-1; 8 bases fit TRBD1. Germline-derived CDR1 and CDR2 are MNHEY and SMNVEV (reference sequence). The CDR3 extends over 12 amino acids. V was clipped by 4 bases and J by 15 bases; unmatched bases: 8.